These T cell receptor beta chains were read from a single sample in a study of cytomegalovirus exposure and HLA in healthy donors. Some clones are missing from TCRdb's copy, which holds only in-frame ones; the method was immunoSEQ multiplex PCR. There are 65,000 to 75,000 clones in the sample; around 94% occur only once, and approximately 1.5% lies in the top ten. Specimen: PBMCs. The receptors stem from a man younger than 35 in good health and CMV-seropositive. Both conserved end residues are part of each CDR3. D genes are given only for firm matches. The size of a clone is reported for some rows only, either as once, few or many, or as a class for expanded clones.

>TRBV18|TRBD1|NA|TRBJ2-5
CASLPQGAEETQYF
TGTGCCAGCTTGCCCCAGGGGGCCGAAGAGACCCAGTACTTC
>TRBV7-9|TRBD1|NA|TRBJ1-1
CASSGQGARTEAFF
TGTGCCAGCTCGGGACAGGGGGCGAGGACTGAAGCTTTCTTT
>TRBV2|NA|NA|TRBJ1-2
CASRRGGNNYGYTF
TGTGCCAGCAGGCGGGGGGGAAATAACTATGGCTACACCTTC
>TRBV6-5|TRBD2|NA|TRBJ2-1
CASTAGVSNEQFF
TGTGCCAGCACAGCGGGAGTTTCCAATGAGCAGTTCTTC
>TRBV30|NA|NA|TRBJ2-2
CAWSVGGREHRGAVF
TGTGCCTGGAGTGTCGGGGGGCGTGAACACCGGGGAGCTGTTTTT
>TRBV28|NA|NA|TRBJ2-6
CATSQGTGANVLTF
TGTGCCACGTCACAGGGAACTGGGGCCAACGTCCTGACTTTC
>TRBV6-6|NA|NA|TRBJ2-7
CASSPRTNYEQYF
TGTGCCAGCAGCCCAAGGACAAATTACGAGCAGTACTTC
>TRBV5-1|TRBD2|NA|TRBJ2-1
CASSFTGPAGVGKRHEQFF
TGCGCCAGCAGCTTTACAGGGCCAGCGGGAGTCGGGAAACGACATGAGCAGTTCTTC
>TRBV4-1|NA|NA|TRBJ2-7
CASSHLLDYEQYF
TGCGCCAGCAGCCATCTACTAGATTACGAGCAGTACTTC
>TRBV5-6|NA|few|TRBJ2-5
CASSLGSTSPGETQYF
TGTGCCAGCAGCTTGGGGTCAACTAGCCCGGGAGAGACCCAGTACTTC
>TRBV7-6|TRBD1|NA|TRBJ2-5
CASSLSGGSETQYF
TGTGCCAGCAGCTTATCAGGGGGTTCAGAGACCCAGTACTTC
>TRBV7-3|TRBD2|NA|TRBJ2-7
CASSRGLAVYEQYF
TGTGCCAGCAGCCGGGGACTAGCGGTCTACGAGCAGTACTTC
>TRBV19|NA|NA|TRBJ2-1
CASISAGLYNEQFF
TGTGCCAGTATTTCGGCGGGCCTATACAATGAGCAGTTCTTC
>TRBV30|NA|NA|TRBJ1-2
CAWSVSAAGYTF
TGTGCCTGGAGTGTAAGTGCGGCAGGCTACACCTTC
>TRBV9|NA|NA|TRBJ2-1
CASSVAGSYNEQFF
TGTGCCAGCAGCGTAGCAGGCAGTTACAATGAGCAGTTCTTC
>TRBV5-4|TRBD1|once|TRBJ1-2
CASTFRGQDGYTF
TGTGCCAGCACATTCAGGGGGCAGGATGGCTACACCTTC
>TRBV27|NA|NA|TRBJ2-7
CASSRGKGGYEQYF
TGTGCCAGCTCTCGCGGAAAAGGGGGCTACGAGCAGTACTTC
>TRBV7-9|NA|NA|TRBJ2-5
CASSLGGGQETQYF
TGTGCCAGCAGCTTAGGGGGAGGCCAAGAGACCCAGTACTTC
>TRBV11-2|NA|NA|TRBJ2-4
CASSLATGNKNIQYF
TGTGCCAGCAGCTTAGCCACAGGGAACAAAAACATTCAGTACTTC
>TRBV19|NA|NA|TRBJ1-2
CASSRLQGSGYGYTF
TGTGCCAGTAGTAGACTACAGGGCAGCGGCTATGGCTACACCTTC
>TRBV28|NA|NA|TRBJ1-5
CASSVGATGQPQHF
TGTGCCAGCAGTGTGGGAGCTACTGGGCAGCCCCAGCATTTT
>TRBV28|NA|NA|TRBJ2-7
CASSLNIYEQYF
TGTGCCAGCAGTTTAAACATTTACGAGCAGTACTTC
>TRBV10-3|TRBD1|NA|TRBJ2-7
CAIGGPGQGAQFNSYEQYF
TGTGCCATCGGGGGGCCGGGACAGGGGGCCCAATTTAACTCCTACGAGCAGTACTTC
>TRBV19|TRBD2|once|TRBJ2-3
CASRGTSGRRGTDTQYF
TGTGCCAGTAGAGGGACTAGCGGGCGAAGGGGCACAGATACGCAGTATTTT
>TRBV6-5|NA|NA|TRBJ2-1
CASRKGDHKGQFF
TGTGCCAGCAGGAAGGGGGACCATAAAGGGCAGTTCTTC
>TRBV9|TRBD1|NA|TRBJ1-1
CASSRQGDGENTEAFF
TGTGCCAGCAGCAGACAGGGTGATGGGGAAAACACTGAAGCTTTCTTT
>TRBV7-8|NA|NA|TRBJ2-5
CASSSPRDGETQYF
TGTGCCAGCAGCTCCCCCAGGGATGGAGAGACCCAGTACTTC
>TRBV27|NA|NA|TRBJ2-3
CASSLSRRTQYF
TGTGCCAGCAGTTTATCGAGGCGGACGCAGTATTTT
>TRBV2|TRBD2|NA|TRBJ2-7
CASGTSGRGAYEQYF
TGTGCCAGCGGTACTAGCGGGAGAGGAGCCTACGAGCAGTACTTC
>TRBV9|NA|once|TRBJ2-3
CASSVVPRTDTQYF
TGTGCCAGCAGCGTAGTTCCGAGAACAGATACGCAGTATTTT
>TRBV9|NA|NA|TRBJ2-7
CASSPRTGTGSDEQYF
TGTGCCAGCAGCCCCAGAACAGGGACGGGTTCGGACGAGCAGTACTTC
>TRBV6-1|NA|NA|TRBJ1-2
CASSEAIAGFYGYTF
TGTGCCAGCAGTGAAGCGATCGCGGGGTTCTATGGCTACACCTTC
>TRBV7-2|TRBD1|NA|TRBJ2-2
CASSRQGAVGELFF
TGTGCCAGCAGCCGACAGGGGGCTGTCGGGGAGCTGTTTTTT
>TRBV6-1|NA|NA|TRBJ1-3
CASSEAGPNSGNTIYF
TGTGCCAGCAGTGAGGCAGGGCCCAACTCTGGAAACACCATATATTTT
>TRBV11-2|TRBD2|NA|TRBJ2-5
CASTSMGGVGETQYF
TGTGCCAGCACCTCCATGGGAGGGGTGGGAGAGACCCAGTACTTC
>TRBV9|NA|NA|TRBJ1-1
CASSVGDGTLEGTEAFF
TGTGCCAGCAGCGTCGGGGACGGGACCTTGGAGGGCACTGAAGCTTTCTTT
>TRBV6-1|NA|once|TRBJ2-7
CASSPAGSGEQYF
TGTGCCAGCAGCCCTGCGGGATCAGGAGAGCAGTACTTC
>TRBV5-4|TRBD2|NA|TRBJ2-1
CASSPKGTSGKSSYNEQFF
TGTGCCAGCAGCCCGAAGGGGACTAGCGGGAAGAGCTCCTACAATGAGCAGTTCTTC
>TRBV7-8|TRBD1|NA|TRBJ2-3
CASSLLGQGGTDTQYF
TGTGCCAGCAGCTTACTCGGACAGGGGGGCACAGATACGCAGTATTTT
>TRBV27|TRBD1|NA|TRBJ1-5
CASSLTGGRGSNQPQHF
TGTGCCAGCAGTTTAACAGGGGGCAGAGGTAGCAATCAGCCCCAGCATTTT
>TRBV7-2|TRBD1|NA|TRBJ1-4
CASSLQTGAPEEKLFF
TGTGCCAGCAGCCTCCAGACAGGGGCGCCGGAGGAAAAACTGTTTTTT
>TRBV6-4|TRBD2|many|TRBJ2-1
CASSDRTSGSNEQFF
TGTGCCAGCAGTGACCGGACTAGCGGGAGCAATGAGCAGTTCTTC
>TRBV25-1|NA|NA|TRBJ1-5
CASSPTEGTSSNQPQHF
TGTGCCAGCAGTCCCACCGAGGGGACAAGTAGCAATCAGCCCCAGCATTTT